Sequencing of this TCR beta chain was carried out in a study of T cell repertoires in cytomegalovirus infection. At the level of the study: As its CMV epitopes, the study selected recently identified HLA-C-restricted and well-studied HLA-B-restricted targets. Indications came from public TCR beta signatures; they pointed to CMV infection and to a matching HLA type.

TCRdb analysed the reads with MiXCR anew, one entry per CDR3 protein. The table includes some 500,000 distinct CDR3 sequences, around 40% detected once. Only one count was recorded for this clonotype. Its cognate antigen is unknown. Points from the study as a whole: Ex vivo responses were dominated by HLA-C-restricted CMV-specific TCR beta clonotypes. Accumulated public TCR beta family frequency recognized individuals carrying CMV together with the relevant HLA.

Trimming pared 8 bases from V and 4 bases from J, leaving 9 bases between. The CDR3 is 13 residues long. The clonotype comes from a human donor in good health (CMV status not recorded). Some clones in this sample may be carry-over from other donors' samples. Material: cultured PBMCs, obtained from culture after CMV antigen stimulation. The V call is TRBV12-3 or TRBV12-4, the J call TRBJ2-6; the D is unclear. In DNA, the CDR3 is TGTGCCAGCGAACAAGCCGGGGCCAACGTCCTGACTTTC. This encodes CASEQAGANVLTF.